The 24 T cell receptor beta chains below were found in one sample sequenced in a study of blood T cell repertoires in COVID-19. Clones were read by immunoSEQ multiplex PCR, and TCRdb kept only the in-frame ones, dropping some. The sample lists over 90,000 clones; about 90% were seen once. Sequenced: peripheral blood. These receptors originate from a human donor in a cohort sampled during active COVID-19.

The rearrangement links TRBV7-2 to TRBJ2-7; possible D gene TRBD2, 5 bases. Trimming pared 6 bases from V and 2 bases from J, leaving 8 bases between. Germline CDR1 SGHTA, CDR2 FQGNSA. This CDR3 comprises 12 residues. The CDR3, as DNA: TGTGCCAGCAGTGGGAGCCCCTACGAGCAGTACTTC. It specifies CASSGSPYEQYF.

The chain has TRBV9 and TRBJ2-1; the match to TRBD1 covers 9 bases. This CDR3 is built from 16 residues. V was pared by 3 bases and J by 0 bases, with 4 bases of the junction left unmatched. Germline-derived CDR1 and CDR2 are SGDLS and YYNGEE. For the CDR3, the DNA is TGTGCCAGCAGCGGAGACAGGGGGGACTCCTACAATGAGCAGTTCTTC. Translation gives CASSGDRGDSYNEQFF. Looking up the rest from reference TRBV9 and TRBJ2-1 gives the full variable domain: DSGVTQTPKHLITATGQRVTLRCSPRSGDLSVYWYQQSLDQGLQFLIQYYNGEERAKGNILERFSAQQFPDLHSELNLSSLELGDSALYFCASSGDRGDSYNEQFFGPGTRLTVL.

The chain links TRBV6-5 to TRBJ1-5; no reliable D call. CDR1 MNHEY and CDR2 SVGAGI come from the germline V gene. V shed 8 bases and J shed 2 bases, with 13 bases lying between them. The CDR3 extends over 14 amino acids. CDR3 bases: TGTGCCAGCGCTAGAGGGATCGGCAATCAGCCCCAGCATTTT. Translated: CASARGIGNQPQHF.

The CDR3 protein is CASSLLAPETGKYGYEQYF. The CDR3 DNA is TGTGCCAGCAGCTTACTGGCCCCAGAAACAGGGAAATACGGCTACGAGCAGTACTTC. The chain has TRBV11-2 and TRBJ2-7; the D gene is possibly TRBD1 (6 bases). CDR1 SGHAT and CDR2 FQNNGV come from the germline V gene. The CDR3 consists of 19 residues. Trimming removed 2 bases from V and 3 bases from J, with 26 bases in between.

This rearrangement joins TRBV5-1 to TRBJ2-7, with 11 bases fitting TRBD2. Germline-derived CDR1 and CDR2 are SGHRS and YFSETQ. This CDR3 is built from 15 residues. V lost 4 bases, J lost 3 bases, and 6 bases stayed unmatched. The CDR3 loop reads CASSLGLADVYEQYF. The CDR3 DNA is TGCGCCAGCAGCCTGGGACTAGCGGACGTCTACGAGCAGTACTTC.

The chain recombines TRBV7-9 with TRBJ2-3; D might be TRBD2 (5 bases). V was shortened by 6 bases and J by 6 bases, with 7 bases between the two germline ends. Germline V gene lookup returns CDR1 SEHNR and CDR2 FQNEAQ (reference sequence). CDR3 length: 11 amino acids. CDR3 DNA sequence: TGTGCCAGCAGATCTAGCGATACGCAGTATTTT. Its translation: CASRSSDTQYF.

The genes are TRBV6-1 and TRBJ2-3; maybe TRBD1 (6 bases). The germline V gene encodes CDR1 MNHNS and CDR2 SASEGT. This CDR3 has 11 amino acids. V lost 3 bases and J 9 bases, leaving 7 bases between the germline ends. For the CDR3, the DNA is TGTGCCAGCAGTGAGGGGGCGACGCAGTATTTT. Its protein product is CASSEGATQYF.

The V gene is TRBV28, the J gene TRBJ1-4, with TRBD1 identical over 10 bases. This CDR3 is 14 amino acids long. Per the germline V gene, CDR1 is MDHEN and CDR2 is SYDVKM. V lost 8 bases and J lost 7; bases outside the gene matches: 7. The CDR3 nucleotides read TGTGCCAGCCTCAGGCGGGACAGGGGTGAAAAACTGTTTTTT. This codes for CASLRRDRGEKLFF.

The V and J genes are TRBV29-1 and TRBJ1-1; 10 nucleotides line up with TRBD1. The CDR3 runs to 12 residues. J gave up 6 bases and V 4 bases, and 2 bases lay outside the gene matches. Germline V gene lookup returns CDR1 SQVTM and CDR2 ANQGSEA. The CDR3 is CSVGQGAAEAFF. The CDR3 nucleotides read TGCAGCGTTGGACAGGGGGCAGCTGAAGCTTTCTTT.

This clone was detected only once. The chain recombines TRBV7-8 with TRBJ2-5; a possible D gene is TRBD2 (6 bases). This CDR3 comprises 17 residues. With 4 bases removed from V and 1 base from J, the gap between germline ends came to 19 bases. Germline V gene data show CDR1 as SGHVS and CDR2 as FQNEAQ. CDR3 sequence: CASSSEIKGLAQETQYF. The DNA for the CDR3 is TGTGCCAGCAGCTCAGAGATCAAGGGACTGGCCCAAGAGACCCAGTACTTC. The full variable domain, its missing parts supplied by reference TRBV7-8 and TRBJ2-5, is GAGVSQSPRYKVAKRGQDVALRCDPISGHVSLFWYQQALGQGPEFLTYFQNEAQLDKSGLPSDRFFAERPEGSVSTLKIQRTQQEDSAVYLCASSSEIKGLAQETQYFGPGTRLLVL.

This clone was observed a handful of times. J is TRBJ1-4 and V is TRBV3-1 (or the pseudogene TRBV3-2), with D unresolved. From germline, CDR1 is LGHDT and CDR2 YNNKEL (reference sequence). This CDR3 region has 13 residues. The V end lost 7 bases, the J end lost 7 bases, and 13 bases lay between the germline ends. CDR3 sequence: CASTQPGSEKLFF. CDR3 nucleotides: TGTGCCAGCACTCAGCCAGGAAGTGAAAAACTGTTTTTT.

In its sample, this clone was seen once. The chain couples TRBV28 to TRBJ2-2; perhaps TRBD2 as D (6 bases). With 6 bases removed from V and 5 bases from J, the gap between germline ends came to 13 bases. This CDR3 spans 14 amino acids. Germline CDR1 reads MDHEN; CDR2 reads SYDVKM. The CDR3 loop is CASRRRGWTGELFF. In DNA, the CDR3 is TGTGCCAGCAGGAGGAGGGGTTGGACCGGGGAGCTGTTTTTT.

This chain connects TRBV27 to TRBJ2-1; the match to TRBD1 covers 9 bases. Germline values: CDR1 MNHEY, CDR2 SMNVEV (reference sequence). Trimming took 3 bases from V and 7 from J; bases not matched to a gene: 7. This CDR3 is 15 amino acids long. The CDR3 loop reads CASSFLGTGINEQFF. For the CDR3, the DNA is TGTGCCAGCAGTTTTCTTGGGACAGGGATAAATGAGCAGTTCTTC.

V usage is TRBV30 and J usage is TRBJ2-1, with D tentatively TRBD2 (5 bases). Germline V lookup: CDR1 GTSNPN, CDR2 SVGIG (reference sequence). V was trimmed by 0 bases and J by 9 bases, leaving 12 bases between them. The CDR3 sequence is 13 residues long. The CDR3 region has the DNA TGTGCCTGGAGTGTACTCCTTGCGGGTGAGCAGTTCTTC. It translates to CAWSVLLAGEQFF.

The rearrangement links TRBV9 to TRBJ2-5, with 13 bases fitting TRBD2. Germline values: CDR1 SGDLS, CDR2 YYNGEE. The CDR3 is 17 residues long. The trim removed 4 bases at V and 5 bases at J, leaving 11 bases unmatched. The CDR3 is CASSPPGTSGMRETQYF. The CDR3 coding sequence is TGTGCCAGCAGCCCCCCCGGGACTAGCGGGATGAGGGAGACCCAGTACTTC.

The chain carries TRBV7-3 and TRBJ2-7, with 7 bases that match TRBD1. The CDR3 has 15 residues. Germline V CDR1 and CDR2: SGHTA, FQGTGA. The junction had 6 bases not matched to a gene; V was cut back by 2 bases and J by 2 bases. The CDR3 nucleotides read TGTGCCAGCAGCTTATCCCCCGACAGGGCCTACGAGCAGTACTTC. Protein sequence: CASSLSPDRAYEQYF. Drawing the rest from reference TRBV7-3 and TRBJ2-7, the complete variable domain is GAGVSQTPSNKVTEKGKYVELRCDPISGHTALYWYRQSLGQGPEFLIYFQGTGAADDSGLPNDRFFAVRPEGSVSTLKIQRTERGDSAVYLCASSLSPDRAYEQYFGPGTRLTVT.

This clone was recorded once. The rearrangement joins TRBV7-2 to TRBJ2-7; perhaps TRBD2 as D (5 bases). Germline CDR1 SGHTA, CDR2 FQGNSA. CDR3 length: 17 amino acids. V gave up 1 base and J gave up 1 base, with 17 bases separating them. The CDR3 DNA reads TGTGCCAGCAGCTTAGACGGAGGCCGTCTTTTATCCTACGAGCAGTACTTC. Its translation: CASSLDGGRLLSYEQYF. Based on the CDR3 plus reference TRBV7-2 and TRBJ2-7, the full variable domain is GAGVSQSPSNKVTEKGKDVELRCDPISGHTALYWYRQSLGQGLEFLIYFQGNSAPDKSGLPSDRFSAERTGGSVSTLTIQRTQQEDSAVYLCASSLDGGRLLSYEQYFGPGTRLTVT.

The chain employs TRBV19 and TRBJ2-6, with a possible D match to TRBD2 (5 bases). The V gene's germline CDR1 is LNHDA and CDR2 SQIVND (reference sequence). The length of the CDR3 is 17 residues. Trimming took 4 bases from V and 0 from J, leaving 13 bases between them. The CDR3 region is CASSTHLAYSGANVLTF. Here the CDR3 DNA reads TGTGCCAGTAGTACCCATCTAGCCTACTCTGGGGCCAACGTCCTGACTTTC.

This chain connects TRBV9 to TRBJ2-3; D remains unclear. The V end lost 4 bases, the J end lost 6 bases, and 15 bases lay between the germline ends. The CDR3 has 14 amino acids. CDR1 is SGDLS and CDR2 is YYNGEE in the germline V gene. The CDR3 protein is CASSRDRMEDTQYF. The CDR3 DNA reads TGTGCCAGCAGCCGCGACCGGATGGAGGATACGCAGTATTTT.

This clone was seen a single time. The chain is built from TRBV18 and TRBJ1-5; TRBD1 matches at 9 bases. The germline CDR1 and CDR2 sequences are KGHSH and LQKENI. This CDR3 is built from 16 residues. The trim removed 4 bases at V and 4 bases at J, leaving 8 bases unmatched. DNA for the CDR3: TGTGCCAGCTCACTCCTGTCCGGGACAGGGAATCAGCCCCAGCATTTT. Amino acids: CASSLLSGTGNQPQHF. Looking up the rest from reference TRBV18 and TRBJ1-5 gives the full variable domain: NAGVMQNPRHLVRRRGQEARLRCSPMKGHSHVYWYRQLPEEGLKFMVYLQKENIIDESGMPKERFSAEFPKEGPSILRIQQVVRGDSAAYFCASSLLSGTGNQPQHFGDGTRLSIL.

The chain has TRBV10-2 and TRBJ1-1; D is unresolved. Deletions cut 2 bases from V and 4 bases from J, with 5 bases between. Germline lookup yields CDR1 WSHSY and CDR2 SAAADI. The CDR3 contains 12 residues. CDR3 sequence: CASSEGVTEAFF. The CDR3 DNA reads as TGCGCCAGCAGTGAGGGAGTCACTGAAGCTTTCTTT.

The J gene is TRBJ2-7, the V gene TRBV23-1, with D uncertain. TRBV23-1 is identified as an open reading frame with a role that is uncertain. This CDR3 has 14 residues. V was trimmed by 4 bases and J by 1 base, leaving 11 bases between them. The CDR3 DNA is TGCGCCAGCAGTCGACTTTTGGGTTCCTACGAGCAGTACTTC. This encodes CASSRLLGSYEQYF.

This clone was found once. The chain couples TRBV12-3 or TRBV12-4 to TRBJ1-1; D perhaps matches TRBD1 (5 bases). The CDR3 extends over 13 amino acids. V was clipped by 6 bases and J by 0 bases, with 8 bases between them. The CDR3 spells CASSTTVNTEAFF. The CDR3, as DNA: TGTGCCAGCAGCACGACAGTGAACACTGAAGCTTTCTTT.

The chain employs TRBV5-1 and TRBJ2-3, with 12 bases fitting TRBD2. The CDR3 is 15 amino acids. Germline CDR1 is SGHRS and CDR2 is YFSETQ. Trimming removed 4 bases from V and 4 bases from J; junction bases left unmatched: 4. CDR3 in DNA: TGCGCCAGCAGCCCTCTAGCGGGAGGGGCAGATACGCAGTATTTT. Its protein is CASSPLAGGADTQYF.